What follows are 19 T cell receptor beta chains derived from one specimen sequenced in a study of blood T cells in healthy people across ages. Through a sample-barcoded 5' primer and a J-beta primer mix, a second PCR was run for about 7 to 12 cycles. TCRdb re-called the 5' RACE reads with MiXCR, one entry per CDR3 protein. The sample lists roughly 800,000 distinct CDR3 sequences; around 25% were seen once. The sample also formed part of further work on T cells of mothers and their children.

The sequenced sample consisted of blood. These receptors were obtained from a boy aged 10-17 years in good health.

This clonotype was counted between two and nine times. The chain uses TRBV28 and TRBJ2-6; TRBD2 might be the D (7 bases). Trimming cost V 7 bases and J 0 bases, with 16 bases left between them. Germline V gives CDR1 MDHEN, CDR2 SYDVKM. This CDR3 region has 17 residues. This CDR3 is CASMGGQPPSGANVLTF. CDR3 sequence (DNA): TGTGCCAGCATGGGGGGGCAGCCCCCCTCTGGGGCCAACGTCCTGACTTTC.

The chain combines TRBV14 with TRBJ2-5, with 7 bases that match TRBD2. The end of the DNA fits TRBJ2-7 better, so the J call may be wrong. This CDR3 has 15 residues. Germline values: CDR1 SGHDN, CDR2 FVKESK. CDR3 nucleotide sequence: TGTGCCAGCAGCCAGATCGGGGGGAGATCCTACGAGCAGTACTTC. Amino acids: CASSQIGGRSYEQYF.

The V call is TRBV10-3, the J call TRBJ2-5; possibly TRBD2 for D (6 bases). Trimming cost V 6 bases and J 5 bases, with 10 bases left between them. This CDR3 is built from 12 residues. CDR1 ENHRY and CDR2 SYGVKD come from the germline V gene. The chain's CDR3 is CAIRGGVETQYF. The CDR3 region has the DNA TGTGCCATCAGAGGCGGGGTGGAGACCCAGTACTTC.

In regard to this clonotype: The junction and the germline gene differ at one end; a read error may be behind it. V and J are TRBV27 and TRBJ2-3; the D is unclear. Germline V gene sequence: CDR1 MNHEY, CDR2 SMNVEV (reference sequence). This CDR3 region has 15 residues. This CDR3 reads CASSSGKHGADTQYF. CDR3 coding DNA: TGTGCCAGCAGTTCAGGCAAACACGGCGCAGATACGCAGTACTTT.

In its sample, this clonotype was seen a few times. This chain connects TRBV9 to TRBJ2-5; 9 positions match TRBD2. Losses at the gene ends were 3 bases for V and 0 bases for J; bases not matched to a gene: 6. The germline V gene encodes CDR1 SGDLS and CDR2 YYNGEE. The length of the CDR3 is 16 residues. The CDR3 spells CASSELAGANQETQYF. For the CDR3, the DNA is TGTGCCAGCAGCGAATTAGCGGGGGCCAACCAAGAGACCCAGTACTTC. Supplemented by reference TRBV9 and TRBJ2-5, the full variable domain reads DSGVTQTPKHLITATGQRVTLRCSPRSGDLSVYWYQQSLDQGLQFLIQYYNGEERAKGNILERFSAQQFPDLHSELNLSSLELGDSALYFCASSELAGANQETQYFGPGTRLLVL.

The chain carries TRBV20-1 and TRBJ2-7, with D maybe TRBD1 (6 bases). The germline CDR1 and CDR2 sequences are DFQATT and SNEGSKA (reference sequence). This CDR3 has 15 amino acids. V was clipped by 1 base and J by 4 bases, with 17 bases between them. CDR3 nucleotide sequence: TGCAGTGCTAGAGTTCAGGGGTGGGGGTCGTACGAGCAGTACTTC. Amino acids: CSARVQGWGSYEQYF.

This clonotype was detected a few times. V usage is TRBV7-6 and J usage is TRBJ2-3, with D maybe TRBD2 (6 bases). Germline V CDR1 and CDR2: SGHVS, FNYEAQ. The CDR3 spans 15 residues. V lost 8 bases and J 0 bases, leaving 15 bases between the germline ends. The CDR3 DNA follows: TGTGCCAGCCTACCGGGACTGTCTAGCACAGATACGCAGTATTTT. Translated, it gives CASLPGLSSTDTQYF.

This chain links TRBV12-3 or TRBV12-4 with TRBJ1-3, with 8 bases matching TRBD1. CDR3 length equals 15 residues. V was pared by 5 bases and J by 4 bases, with 7 bases of the junction left unmatched. CDR3 nucleotide sequence: TGTGCCAGCAGTCTAGGACAGGGTGGAGGAAACACCATATATTTT. This encodes CASSLGQGGGNTIYF.

This chain joins TRBV5-1 and TRBJ1-4, with D possibly TRBD1 on 5 matching bases. V lost 3 bases, J lost 0 bases, and 18 bases lay in between. There are 18 residues in the CDR3. Germline V gene sequence: CDR1 SGHRS, CDR2 YFSETQ. The CDR3 region is CASSSGPGTNPTNEKLFF. Here the CDR3 DNA reads TGCGCCAGCAGCTCCGGTCCCGGGACTAATCCAACTAATGAAAAACTGTTTTTT.

On this clonotype itself: An end of the junction differs from the germline gene, which may be a read error. This chain joins TRBV15 and TRBJ2-1; 13 nucleotides align to TRBD2. CDR3 length: 17 residues. Looked up from germline, CDR1 is LNHNV and CDR2 is YYDKDF (reference sequence). The CDR3: CATGRAYDLGLAGDQFF. The CDR3 bases are TGTGCCACCGGCAGAGCGTACGACCTAGGACTAGCGGGAGACCAGTTCTTC.

The rearrangement joins TRBV6-2 or TRBV6-3 to TRBJ1-1; the D is unclear. The CDR3 is made up of 17 amino acids. V was pared by 6 bases and J by 4 bases, with 24 bases between. Germline loops: CDR1 MNHEY, CDR2 SVGEGT. The CDR3 region has the DNA TGTGCCAGCAGGGCCGACACAAAATATCACGTCGGCACTGAAGCTTTCTTT. This encodes CASRADTKYHVGTEAFF.

The chain joins TRBV15 to TRBJ2-5; 7 bases are a match to TRBD2. The J call is doubtful: the DNA matches TRBJ2-1 better. This CDR3 is built from 13 residues. Germline CDR1 is LNHNV and CDR2 is YYDKDF (reference sequence). CDR3 sequence (DNA): TGTGCCACCAGAGAAACTGGGGGACTAGAGCAGTTCTTC. Its protein is CATRETGGLEQFF.

The sample holds a few counts of this clonotype. The J gene is TRBJ2-1, the V gene TRBV27, with 8 bases aligning to TRBD1. This CDR3 region has 13 residues. The junction had 3 bases not matched to a gene; V was cut back by 6 bases and J by 5 bases. CDR1 is MNHEY and CDR2 is SMNVEV in the germline V gene (reference sequence). The CDR3: CASSRQGNNEQFF. The CDR3 nucleotides read TGTGCCAGCAGCCGACAGGGGAACAATGAGCAGTTCTTC.

CDR3 nucleotides: TGTGCCAGCATCATGGGGGCAGGGCCTTACAATGAGCAGTTCTTC. This sequence encodes CASIMGAGPYNEQFF. This sequence joins TRBV7-9 and TRBJ2-5; a weak D match, TRBD1 (6 bases). The J call could be wrong; TRBJ2-1 is a better fit for the DNA end. Germline CDR1 is SEHNR and CDR2 is FQNEAQ (reference sequence). The CDR3 covers 15 residues.

The chain carries TRBV7-2 and TRBJ1-3; possible D gene TRBD1, 5 bases. The ends were cut back, 4 bases at V and 0 bases at J, with 10 bases in the middle. Germline CDR1 reads SGHTA; CDR2 reads FQGNSA. The CDR3 has 15 residues. The CDR3 is CASSSDGHSGNTIYF. CDR3 DNA: TGTGCCAGCAGCTCCGACGGACACTCTGGAAACACCATATATTTT.

The table lists this clonotype with a few counts. V and J are TRBV4-3 and TRBJ2-3, with D perhaps matching TRBD1 (7 bases). This CDR3 is 14 amino acids long. CDR1 is LGHNA, CDR2 YSLEER, per germline. The germline V and J ends were trimmed by 0 bases and 11 bases, with 15 bases remaining between them. Here the CDR3 reads CASSQDLRQGGQYF. In nucleotides, the CDR3 is TGCGCCAGCAGCCAAGATCTGCGACAGGGAGGGCAGTATTTT.

V is TRBV9 and J is TRBJ1-6; no reliable D call. The germline CDR1 and CDR2 sequences are SGDLS and YYNGEE. The germline V and J ends were trimmed by 4 bases and 9 bases, with 11 bases remaining between them. The CDR3 spans 13 residues. The CDR3 loop reads CASSPLSGSPLHF. The CDR3 bases are TGTGCCAGCAGCCCCTTATCCGGTTCACCCCTCCACTTT.

This chain joins TRBV20-1 and TRBJ2-2; TRBD2 agrees at 7 bases. After removal of 6 bases from V and 0 bases from J, the junction contained 4 bases not matched to a gene. The CDR3 length is 14 residues. Germline V gene data show CDR1 as DFQATT and CDR2 as SNEGSKA (reference sequence). In DNA form, the CDR3 reads TGCAGTGCAATGGGGACTACGAACACCGGGGAGCTGTTTTTT. This gives the protein CSAMGTTNTGELFF.

This clonotype was seen many times. The chain's CDR3 is CASLGLAGDYEQYF. The CDR3 nucleotides read TGTGCCAGCCTAGGACTAGCGGGGGACTACGAGCAGTACTTC. The chain is built from TRBV2 and TRBJ2-7; 13 bases line up with TRBD2. The CDR3 totals 14 residues. Germline assignment: CDR1 SNHLY and CDR2 FYNNEI. J lost 3 bases, V lost 8 bases, and 4 bases had no gene match.